This T cell receptor beta chain was documented in a study of OX40 agonist ivuxolimab in advanced cancers. Turning to the study itself: Ivuxolimab is a fully human IgG2 antibody that activates OX40 (CD134). The study's findings and limits: Low normalized T-cell clonal expansion was also seen in some nonresponders. CD4+ and CD8+ T cells in blood underwent clonal expansion by week 6 at 0.1 to 3.0 mg/kg.

In regard to this clone: The antigen is not known.

The table came from immunoSEQ multiplex PCR; TCRdb's copy has only in-frame clones and leaves some out. This table holds 65,000 to 95,000 clones, roughly 90% found once. Germline V lookup: CDR1 SGHRS, CDR2 YFSETQ. The CDR3 is 18 residues long. V lost 4 bases, J lost 0 bases, and 9 bases stayed unmatched. The chain uses TRBV5-1 and TRBJ2-3, with 12 bases lining up with TRBD1. The sample in question was CD4+ or CD8+ T cells sorted from blood, obtained in a trial of the OX40 agonist ivuxolimab. This receptor was taken from an adult with an advanced solid tumor such as melanoma, head and neck, liver or kidney cancer. In nucleotides, the CDR3 is TGCGCCAGCAGCCTTCCGGGACAGGGGGCCTTTAGCACAGATACGCAGTATTTT. Residues: CASSLPGQGAFSTDTQYF.